This T cell receptor (beta chain) was recorded in a study of OX40 agonist ivuxolimab in advanced cancers. Regarding the research as a whole: The costimulatory receptor OX40 (CD134) was targeted by ivuxolimab, a fully human IgG2 agonistic monoclonal antibody. Intravenous ivuxolimab was administered to patients every 2 weeks at six dose levels: 0.01, 0.1, 0.3, 1.5, 3 and 10 mg/kg. Of the approximately 54 patients in dose escalation, about 20 had hepatocellular carcinoma, roughly 15 had melanoma, 9 had renal cell carcinoma and 9 had head and neck cancer. In the dose-escalation cohort, 82.7% of patients were male, and the mean age was about 55 years, with a range of about 23 to 90. Prior anti-PD-1, anti-PD-L1 or anti-CTLA-4 therapy was permitted, and less than 45% of dose-escalation patients had received checkpoint inhibitors. Partial responses occurred in three dose-escalation patients, of whom one had hepatocellular carcinoma and two had cutaneous melanoma. Peripheral TCRbeta sequencing was intended to test whether TCR sequence diversity was altered and clonal T-cell expansion was caused by ivuxolimab. The paper describes the monotherapy dose-escalation part (N of about 55 patients) of the phase I trial of ivuxolimab. Study-wide conclusions, independent of this receptor: Which antigens the clonally expanded peripheral T cells were specific for was not determined. On average, CD8+ T cells showed more expanded clones than CD4+ T cells after ivuxolimab. Partial responders in the 0.1-3.0 mg/kg groups had among the lowest normalized peripheral clonal expansion, especially among CD8+ T cells. Clonal expansion of both CD4+ and CD8+ blood T cells was observed from baseline to week 6 at doses 0.1 to 3.0 mg/kg. Low levels of normalized T-cell clonal expansion were also seen in some nonresponding patients.

Genomic DNA was extracted from sorted cells for sequencing of the TCRbeta CDR3 region. TCRbeta CDR3 regions were sequenced using the immunoSEQ Assay. This immuneACCESS table, as held by TCRdb, lists in-frame sequences with V and J called but not all clones. Of the missing ones, under half trace to an unresolved V gene in checked studies; the others have no known cause. The sample includes under 40,000 clones, with roughly 84% observed a single time. The ten top clones hold 19% of the sample. The trial excluded patients who had a history of autoimmune disease or who were on systemic immunosuppression. Peripheral blood for TCR sequencing was collected from all dose cohorts at baseline, on cycle 4 day 1, and on cycle 7 day 1. Samples were obtained from an open-label, multicenter, first-in-human phase I dose-escalation trial of ivuxolimab. Adults with locally advanced or metastatic melanoma, renal cell, hepatocellular, or head and neck squamous cell carcinoma were enrolled in the trial. Before TCR sequencing, CD4+ T cells and CD8+ T cells were sorted from peripheral blood as separate populations.

Concerning this clone itself: Its antigen has not been determined. One base away there is no much larger clone; base qualities are not given.

The cysteine opens and the phenylalanine closes a CDR3 of 14 amino acids. The sequence is cut down to CDR3 DNA, 42 bases in frame from base 1. Ends trimmed: V by 2 bases, J by 4 bases; bases unmatched to a gene: 4. The CDR1 and CDR2 encoded by the germline V gene (reference sequence) are SGHNT and YYREEE. The chain is assembled from TRBV5-4 and TRBJ2-5, with 8 bases in between that match TRBD2. The starting material was CD4+ or CD8+ T cells sorted from blood, obtained in a trial of the OX40 agonist ivuxolimab. The TCR comes from an adult with an advanced solid tumor such as melanoma, head and neck, liver or kidney cancer. The DNA is TGTGCCAGCAGCTTTCGGGGGGGCCGAGAGACCCAGTACTTC. Its translation is CASSFRGGRETQYF.